This TCR beta chain appears in the sequencing data of a study of cytomegalovirus exposure and HLA in healthy donors. General study findings and limits: In most subjects, TCR beta sequences reportedly gave accurate predictions of HLA-A and HLA-B alleles. Cytomegalovirus association was assigned to about 150 TCR beta chains. One variant, a missense change in DCLRE1C, was linked in a later analysis to TCR beta V- and J-gene trimming.

In the PCR, 60 Vbeta and 13 Jbeta primers were used. Data came from immunoSEQ multiplex PCR; TCRdb stores just in-frame clones and leaves some out. Here the sample spans 150,000 to 200,000 clones, 70% to 80% being singletons. A note on this clone: The antigen remains undetermined.

The CDR3 is made up of 19 amino acids. The junction had 8 bases not matched to a gene; V was cut back by 5 bases and J by 0 bases. CDR1 is SGHRS, CDR2 YFSETQ, per germline. This clonotype was obtained from a woman in her 40s in good health and CMV-seronegative. The rearrangement joins TRBV5-1 to TRBJ2-1, with 16 bases matching TRBD2. The sample consisted of PBMCs. CDR3 region: CASSSPGLAGGSSYNEQFF. The CDR3, as DNA: TGCGCCAGCAGTTCGCCGGGACTAGCGGGGGGGAGCTCCTACAATGAGCAGTTCTTC.